Listed below are T cell receptor beta chains from one sample, sequenced in a study of T cell responses to AZD1222 COVID-19 vaccine. Clones were sequenced by immunoSEQ multiplex PCR, and TCRdb holds only the in-frame ones, with some missing. The sample lists around 110,000 clones, more than 75% occurring once. The input for sequencing was peripheral blood, taken on day 0 of AZD1222 vaccination. These receptors all come from an adult in good health. Each CDR3 is given with its conserved first and last residue. A D gene is named only where the DNA matches it firmly.

j_gene	v_gene	d_gene	CDR3aa	CDR3nt
TRBJ2-1	TRBV3-1/TRBV3-2	TRBD2	CASSQVAGTWDEQFF	TGTGCCAGCAGCCAAGTAGCGGGGACCTGGGATGAGCAGTTCTTC
TRBJ2-1	TRBV6-4	TRBD2	CASSLRGGRDEQFF	TGTGCCAGCAGTTTGCGGGGGGGCCGCGATGAGCAGTTCTTC
TRBJ1-1	TRBV19	-	CASSIRLDEAFF	TGTGCCAGTAGTATTCGTCTGGATGAAGCTTTCTTT
TRBJ1-6	TRBV5-4	TRBD1	CAGSGQGNSPLHF	TGTGCCGGCTCAGGACAGGGGAATTCACCCCTCCACTTT
TRBJ2-2	TRBV6-5	-	CASSYSSGPRTGELFF	TGTGCCAGCAGTTACTCTTCAGGGCCGAGGACCGGGGAGCTGTTTTTT
TRBJ1-5	TRBV7-8	-	CASSLAVSNQPQHF	TGTGCCAGCAGCTTAGCGGTTAGCAATCAGCCCCAGCATTTT
TRBJ2-1	TRBV12-3/TRBV12-4	-	CASSFGDYNEQFF	TGTGCCAGCAGTTTCGGCGACTACAATGAGCAGTTCTTC
TRBJ1-6	TRBV7-3	-	CASSLGPTNSPLHF	TGTGCCAGCAGCTTGGGACCGACTAATTCACCCCTCCACTTT
TRBJ2-3	TRBV19	-	CASSLTDTQYF	TGTGCCAGTAGCCTTACAGATACGCAGTATTTT
TRBJ2-7	TRBV7-8	TRBD2	CASSFGTSGRSYEQYF	TGTGCCAGCAGCTTCGGGACTAGCGGGAGATCCTACGAGCAGTACTTC
TRBJ1-2	TRBV28	-	CASRGEYGYTF	TGTGCCAGCCGAGGGGAGTATGGCTACACCTTC
TRBJ1-4	TRBV10-3	-	CAITDGRNEKLFF	TGTGCCATCACCGACGGTAGAAATGAAAAACTGTTTTTT
TRBJ2-7	TRBV11-2	-	CASSLGVGDEQYF	TGTGCCAGCAGCTTAGGCGTCGGAGACGAGCAGTACTTC
TRBJ1-4	TRBV7-9	-	CASSLVGATNEKLFF	TGTGCCAGCAGCTTAGTCGGGGCAACTAATGAAAAACTGTTTTTT
TRBJ1-2	TRBV6-1	TRBD1	CASSELLTGHNYGYTF	TGTGCCAGCAGTGAATTGTTGACAGGGCATAACTATGGCTACACCTTC
TRBJ1-3	TRBV2	-	CASTPDRLPGNTIYF	TGTGCCAGCACCCCAGACAGGTTGCCTGGAAACACCATATATTTT
TRBJ1-2	TRBV7-2	-	CASSLSGTPNYGYTF	TGTGCCAGCAGCTTGTCCGGGACGCCAAACTATGGCTACACCTTC
TRBJ1-5	TRBV15	-	CATSREAPNQPQHF	TGTGCCACCAGCAGAGAGGCCCCCAATCAGCCCCAGCATTTT